This record looks at one T cell receptor (beta chain) sequence and its context. This receptor's antigen is unknown. There are no base qualities to consult, and no much larger clone falls within one base. The source of the sample is a study of T cell clones after liver transplantation (dated by TCRdb to between 2019 and 2020). Regarding the research as a whole: Samples were obtained from ITN030ST, a randomized trial in which withdrawal of immunosuppression was attempted within 2 years of liver transplantation. The subjects received no induction therapy and were kept on standard immunosuppression until randomization at 12-24 months post-transplant. Tolerance was defined as complete withdrawal of immunosuppression for at least one year without a rise in liver enzymes beyond twice the upper limit of normal. A cohort of 8 liver transplant recipients was studied, of whom 3 were classified as tolerant and 5 as non-tolerant. Donor-reactive T cell clones were identified by TCRbeta sequencing following a pre-transplant mixed lymphocyte reaction and were subsequently tracked in post-transplant blood. Blood samples were collected pre-transplant, pre-randomization before withdrawal, and post-randomization after either complete withdrawal or failed withdrawal. As an antigen-independent comparator for donor-reactive sequences, third party-reactive TCRbeta sequences were also identified from pre-transplant MLRs. Of the eight recipients, a few were HCV-positive, while the remaining recipients had been transplanted for non-autoimmune, non-viral indications.

The intended sense of this specimen's time point label: pre-transplant. Unstimulated PBMCs, after thawing, were stained for CD3, CD4 and CD8 and then FACS-sorted into CD3+CD4+ and CD3+CD8+ populations. Each of the 8 studied subjects was randomized to immunosuppression withdrawal. Genomic DNA was isolated with the Qiagen DNeasy Blood and Tissue Kit. High-throughput TCRbeta CDR3 sequencing of frozen genomic DNA was performed by immunoSEQ, including PCR amplification, mapping, bias correction and internal controls. The paper's data handling went like this. Productive rearrangements were kept, and unique TCRbeta sequences were defined by CDR3 nucleotide sequence plus V and J gene. Donor-reactive sequences required at least 5-fold expansion in CFSE-low cells versus unstimulated pre-transplant cells and at least 0.01% frequency. Minimum frequency thresholds were set for each subject based on the unstimulated sample with the lowest template count, ensuring at least 90% detection power. Repertoire turnover was measured by Jensen-Shannon divergence between the top 1000 TCRbeta sequences post- and pre-transplant. Two-sided Fisher's exact tests were used to test for changes in the detection of donor-reactive sequences. The clones in this table, taken by TCRdb from immuneACCESS, are in-frame only. Not every clone is retained; where verified, under half of the shortfall comes from an unresolved V gene, and the cause of the rest is unknown. V, J and clone size are taken as reported in that table, and D and trimming were inferred from the DNA itself. Recorded for this sample are around 60,000 clones; 60% to 80% of them occurred a single time. Together, the top ten hold over 12% of the sample.

General findings and caveats noted by the study authors: Low numbers of available donor cells limited the measurable donor-reactive repertoire in a couple of subjects. After accounting for repertoire turnover, donor-reactive detection was significantly reduced in 7 of 8 subjects for CD4 and 8 of 8 for CD8. Since no allograft tissue specimens were available, donor-reactive T cells may have migrated into the graft instead of being deleted. The conclusions were preliminary, being limited by small, heterogeneous patient numbers and by non-standardized post-transplant time points. A greater decline was seen for donor-reactive sequences than for third party-reactive sequences, suggesting partial antigen-specific deletion unrelated to withdrawal success. In most of the 8 subjects, regardless of tolerance or HCV status, circulating donor-reactive CD4 TCRbeta sequences dropped significantly post-transplant.

CDR1 and CDR2, looked up from the germline V gene, are SNHLY and FYNNEI. Its CDR3 holds 14 amino acids, cysteine through phenylalanine. The DNA shown is the 42-base CDR3, in frame from base 1. The germline V and J ends show losses of 6 bases and 6 bases respectively, and no gene match explains 9 bases of the junction. The TCR comes from a human donor who received a liver transplant. Rearrangement joined TRBV2 to TRBJ1-2, and 8 junctional nucleotides match TRBD1. The source material was CD4+ T cells from blood, sampled before liver transplant. Read as DNA, the sequence is TGTGCCAGCAGGGAGGACAGGGCCGTCGATGGCTACACCTTC. The translation is CASREDRAVDGYTF. The CDR3 plus the reference TRBV2 and TRBJ1-2 genes for the other parts give the full variable domain: EPEVTQTPSHQVTQMGQEVILRCVPISNHLYFYWYRQILGQKVEFLVSFYNNEISEKSEIFDDQFSVERPDGSNFTLKIRSTKLEDSAMYFCASREDRAVDGYTFGSGTRLTVV.